These 19 T cell receptor beta chains originate from one sample sequenced in a study of cytomegalovirus exposure and HLA in healthy donors. The PCR ran on 60 Vbeta and 13 Jbeta primers. Only in-frame clones appear in the TCRdb table, and some are missing; sequencing was by immunoSEQ multiplex PCR. The sample carries 150,000 or so clones, about 74% recorded once. Sequencing was carried out using PBMCs. Receptor source: a middle-aged man in good health and CMV-seropositive.

V and J are TRBV5-6 and TRBJ2-7; 11 bases line up with TRBD2. CDR1 is SGHDT, CDR2 YYEEEE, per germline. CDR3 size: 14 residues. The trim removed 3 bases at V and 5 bases at J, leaving 4 bases unmatched. The CDR3 DNA is TGTGCCAGCAGCTCCACTAGCGGGAGCAACGAGCAGTACTTC. Translated: CASSSTSGSNEQYF.

The table lists this clone with a few counts. The V gene is TRBV6-5, the J gene TRBJ1-2, with D tentatively TRBD1 (5 bases). The length of the CDR3 is 14 residues. The V and J ends lost 0 bases and 3 bases respectively, with 8 bases between them. Germline CDR1 reads MNHEY; CDR2 reads SVGAGI. This CDR3 reads CASSYSTRDYGYTF. The CDR3 bases are TGTGCCAGCAGTTACTCGACCAGGGACTATGGCTACACCTTC.

The chain combines TRBV29-1 with TRBJ2-3, with 8 bases fitting TRBD1. Germline CDR1 reads SQVTM; CDR2 reads ANQGSEA. The CDR3 spans 13 residues. The V and J ends lost 6 bases and 3 bases, in that order; junction bases with no gene match: 5. The CDR3 region is CSVRTGTTDTQYF. CDR3 in DNA: TGCAGCGTCCGGACAGGGACGACAGATACGCAGTATTTT.

The V call is TRBV6-1, the J call TRBJ1-5, with a tentative D call TRBD1 (6 bases). Germline V gene lookup returns CDR1 MNHNS and CDR2 SASEGT. The CDR3 length is 13 residues. The V gene lost 10 bases and the J gene lost 3 bases, with 13 bases spanning the gap. The CDR3: CAMSDRFNQPQHF. Written as DNA, the CDR3 is TGTGCCATGTCGGACAGATTCAATCAGCCCCAGCATTTT.

The gene calls are TRBV5-1 and TRBJ2-2; tentatively, D is TRBD2 (5 bases). This CDR3 contains 15 residues. The germline V gene has CDR1 SGHRS and CDR2 YFSETQ. The germline V and J ends were trimmed by 0 bases and 4 bases, with 10 bases remaining between them. CDR3 nucleotide sequence: TGCGCCAGCAGCTTGGGGAGCGGAGCCACCGGGGAGCTGTTTTTT. Translation: CASSLGSGATGELFF.

The CDR3 protein is CASSLWEDGELFF. Written as DNA, the CDR3 is TGCGCCAGCAGCCTCTGGGAGGACGGGGAGCTGTTTTTT. The chain links TRBV5-1 to TRBJ2-2; D perhaps matches TRBD2 (6 bases). This CDR3 has 13 residues. The germline CDR1 and CDR2 sequences are SGHRS and YFSETQ. V was trimmed by 4 bases and J by 7 bases, leaving 11 bases between them.

In its sample, this clone was seen once. V is TRBV19 and J is TRBJ1-4, with TRBD1 identical over 7 bases. Per the germline V gene, CDR1 is LNHDA and CDR2 is SQIVND (reference sequence). The CDR3 runs 14 residues. Trimming cost V 9 bases and J 7 bases; bases outside gene matches: 11. In DNA form, the CDR3 reads TGTGCCAGCCGTACAGGGGACTTAAGTGAAAAACTGTTTTTT. It yields the protein CASRTGDLSEKLFF.

The rearrangement joins TRBV28 to TRBJ1-5, with D perhaps matching TRBD1 (6 bases). Germline V CDR1 and CDR2: MDHEN, SYDVKM. The CDR3 loop spans 15 amino acids. The germline V and J ends were trimmed by 5 bases and 5 bases, with 16 bases remaining between them. The CDR3 is CASSPGAGAHQPQHF. The CDR3 coding sequence is TGTGCCAGCAGTCCGGGGGCGGGGGCTCATCAGCCCCAGCATTTT.

V usage is TRBV7-9 and J usage is TRBJ1-3; possibly TRBD1 for D (6 bases). From germline, CDR1 is SEHNR and CDR2 FQNEAQ (reference sequence). V was cut by 5 bases and J by 4 bases, with 18 bases left in between. This CDR3 comprises 16 residues. This CDR3 reads CASSLSRGTTGNTIYF. CDR3 DNA: TGTGCCAGCAGCCTTAGTAGGGGGACAACCGGAAACACCATATATTTT.

V is TRBV10-3 and J is TRBJ2-7; possible D gene TRBD2, 6 bases. Germline V CDR1 and CDR2: ENHRY, SYGVKD. CDR3 length: 14 amino acids. The V and J ends lost 11 bases and 0 bases respectively, with 17 bases between them. The CDR3 DNA reads TGTGCCGCTGGGACTCCAGAAGGCTCCTACGAGCAGTACTTC. The encoded protein is CAAGTPEGSYEQYF.

The V gene is TRBV6-1, the J gene TRBJ2-7; unclear D gene. The CDR3 runs to 15 residues. V was shortened by 2 bases and J by 1 base, with 12 bases between the two germline ends. Looked up from germline, CDR1 is MNHNS and CDR2 is SASEGT. CDR3 nucleotide sequence: TGTGCCAGCAGTGAACGCGGTACTCATTCCTACGAGCAGTACTTC. It codes for CASSERGTHSYEQYF.

The DNA for the CDR3 is TGTGCCAGCCGTAGCGGGACGAACACCGGGGAGCTGTTTTTT. Translation: CASRSGTNTGELFF. V is TRBV19 and J is TRBJ2-2; 8 bases match TRBD2. Germline assignment: CDR1 LNHDA and CDR2 SQIVND (reference sequence). V shed 9 bases and J 0 bases; nucleotides not matched to a gene: 3. This CDR3 contains 14 residues.

The rearrangement links TRBV5-1 to TRBJ2-7; TRBD2 aligns across 11 bases. The CDR3 covers 15 residues. Trimming removed 4 bases from V and 4 bases from J; junction bases left unmatched: 7. Germline V gene lookup returns CDR1 SGHRS and CDR2 YFSETQ. The CDR3 bases are TGCGCCAGCAGCCAAACTAGCGGGAGTTCTTACGAGCAGTACTTC. This gives the protein CASSQTSGSSYEQYF.

The chain has TRBV19 and TRBJ2-5, with 7 nucleotides matching TRBD1. The CDR3 length is 15 residues. With V trimmed by 5 bases and J by 4 bases, 10 bases remained unmatched. Germline V CDR1 and CDR2: LNHDA, SQIVND (reference sequence). The CDR3 bases are TGTGCCAGTAGTGATGGGACAGCTCCAGGAGAGACCCAGTACTTC. Residues: CASSDGTAPGETQYF. Looking up the rest from reference TRBV19 and TRBJ2-5 gives the full variable domain: DGGITQSPKYLFRKEGQNVTLSCEQNLNHDAMYWYRQDPGQGLRLIYYSQIVNDFQKGDIAEGYSVSREKKESFPLTVTSAQKNPTAFYLCASSDGTAPGETQYFGPGTRLLVL.

The chain combines TRBV5-4 with TRBJ2-7; possible D gene TRBD1, 5 bases. V gave up 4 bases and J gave up 2 bases, with 13 bases separating them. Germline V gives CDR1 SGHNT, CDR2 YYREEE (reference sequence). CDR3 size: 14 residues. As DNA, the CDR3 is TGTGCCAGCAGCCCCCGGCAGGGTCCCTACGAGCAGTACTTC. This codes for CASSPRQGPYEQYF.

The rearrangement links TRBV6-5 to TRBJ2-2; TRBD1 agrees at 8 bases. The CDR3 has 15 residues. CDR1 is MNHEY, CDR2 SVGAGI, per germline. J lost 8 bases, V lost 5 bases, and 10 bases had no gene match. The chain's CDR3 is CASSATDRASGELFF. The CDR3 DNA reads TGTGCCAGCAGTGCCACGGACAGGGCATCAGGGGAGCTGTTTTTT.

The chain carries TRBV4-1 and TRBJ2-4; TRBD2 matches at 9 bases. From germline, CDR1 is MGHRA and CDR2 YSYEKL. CDR3 length equals 15 residues. Unmatched junction bases numbered 4, after V lost 0 bases and J lost 7 bases. The CDR3 DNA sequence: TGCGCCAGCAGCCAAGAGGCTAGCGGGACCAACATTCAGTACTTC. This translates into CASSQEASGTNIQYF.

This chain connects TRBV5-4 to TRBJ2-2; the D gene is possibly TRBD2 (6 bases). Trimming removed 3 bases at V and 6 bases at J, with 18 bases between. This CDR3 contains 16 residues. Germline CDR1 and CDR2: SGHNT and YYREEE (reference sequence). The CDR3 is CASSSPSAGPAGELFF. CDR3 nucleotide sequence: TGTGCCAGCAGCTCCCCGTCCGCGGGACCGGCCGGGGAGCTGTTTTTT.

The chain recombines TRBV9 with TRBJ1-1; D is ambiguous. The CDR3 totals 13 residues. V lost 4 bases, J lost 4 bases, and 11 bases lay in between. The V gene's germline CDR1 is SGDLS and CDR2 YYNGEE. CDR3 DNA: TGTGCCAGCAGCCGGTTCGTGGTCACTGAAGCTTTCTTT. Translating it yields CASSRFVVTEAFF.